Sequencing of this TCR beta chain was carried out in a study of human T cells and chemical hapten exposure (dated by TCRdb to 2020 to 2023). For context, the study as a whole: For sensitization, 2% DPC in acetone was applied to a roughly 2 cm by roughly 2 cm area of upper inner arm skin. Patients additionally received weekly therapeutic DPC doses to the scalp throughout the roughly 25-week study period. Patch tests used Finn chambers with 0.01% DPC on the upper back, scored after 6 days by International Contact Dermatitis Research Group standards. Most of the patients in the cohort were female, and the cohort covered alopecia areata with under or over 50% scalp involvement, alopecia totalis and alopecia universalis. Libraries were pooled for sequencing, and variation in per-sample TCR yields was attributed mainly to small differences in library volumes within the pool. Peripheral blood TCR repertoire changes were tracked in vivo in alopecia patients during primary and secondary sensitization to the hapten diphenylcyclopropenone (DPC). Patient blood was sampled pre-sensitization (week 0) and at 2, 6 and about 24 weeks after DPC sensitization. Approximately 28 alopecia patients gave blood for TCR sequencing at one to four time points (pre-sensitization, 2, 6 and 24 weeks). For every blood RNA sample, sequencing covered both the TCR alpha and TCR beta chains. Points the paper makes about the study in general: A positive correlation was found between the number of PT1 expanded TCRs and patch test score, with significance reached at thresholds 8, 16 and 32 but not 4. After repeated subsampling, changes were observed in the strength of the expansion versus patch-test correlation and in the threshold at which the correlation became significant. Because all patients had alopecia, a presumed autoimmune disease, the immune response of the patients might differ from that of healthy individuals. Compared with pre-sensitization or healthy control sets, expanded TCRs formed significantly more large CDR3 similarity clusters, which is consistent with antigen-driven responses. The number of TCRs above 1 in 1000 frequency did not change with DPC sensitization; there was no evidence of global repertoire structure alterations.

This clonotype was seen only a few times. There is no known antigen for this receptor. Qualities for individual bases were not recorded, and no much larger clone is one base off. There are 16 amino acids in the CDR3, from cysteine to phenylalanine inclusive. Just CDR3 DNA is preserved here, 48 bases in frame from base 1. CDR1 is given as SGHRS and CDR2 as YFSETQ, both from the germline V gene. The junction carries 14 bases between V and J, which are trimmed by 0 bases and 2 bases respectively. The sample's time point label, in plain terms: pre-sensitization, week 0. Per the publication, the treatment or condition label means: therapeutic diphenylcyclopropenone sensitization with weekly scalp DPC. Total RNA was extracted from unfractionated whole blood collected in Tempus Blood RNA tubes. Blood at each patch-test visit was drawn before the patch test was applied. Patients were eligible if aged 18 to 70, diagnosed with alopecia and judged suitable for DPC therapy, and pregnant patients were excluded.

The library relied on RACE. Sequencing relied on a NextSeq 500. During library preparation, unique molecular identifiers were attached to individual cDNA molecules so that TCRs could be counted quantitatively and reproducibly. The authors' pipeline ran thus. A median of around 96,000 TCRs per sample was observed, with a range of 23,224 to 690,600. The Decombinator software suite was used to annotate the V, J and CDR3 of the TCR reads. For the PS versus PT1 abundance plots, all samples were subsampled to the same number of TCRs (28,000). TCRs were defined as expanded if absent before sensitization and observed at least eight times at the 2-week time point. The raw public data were reprocessed by TCRdb itself: fastp quality trimming at Q25, MiXCR clonotype calling, in-frame beta chains only. Rows are unified per CDR3 protein, each entry keeping the most common DNA and genes. TCRdb, not the original authors, processed these V and J calls. The sample yields about 50,000 distinct CDR3 sequences; 8.5% to 10% were counted once. The biggest ten clones account for 8.5% to 10% of the sample.

The source was whole blood, collected in connection with sensitization to the hapten diphenylcyclopropenone (DPC). The TCR originated in a woman aged 25 to 39 with alopecia areata. Some clones in this sample may be carry-over from other donors' samples. In this chain, TRBV5-1 is recombined with TRBJ1-1; the D region possibly corresponds to TRBD1 (6 bases align). The encoded CDR3 is CASSLDRAACNTEAFF. The DNA sequence reads TGCGCCAGCAGCTTGGACAGGGCGGCATGTAACACTGAAGCTTTCTTT.